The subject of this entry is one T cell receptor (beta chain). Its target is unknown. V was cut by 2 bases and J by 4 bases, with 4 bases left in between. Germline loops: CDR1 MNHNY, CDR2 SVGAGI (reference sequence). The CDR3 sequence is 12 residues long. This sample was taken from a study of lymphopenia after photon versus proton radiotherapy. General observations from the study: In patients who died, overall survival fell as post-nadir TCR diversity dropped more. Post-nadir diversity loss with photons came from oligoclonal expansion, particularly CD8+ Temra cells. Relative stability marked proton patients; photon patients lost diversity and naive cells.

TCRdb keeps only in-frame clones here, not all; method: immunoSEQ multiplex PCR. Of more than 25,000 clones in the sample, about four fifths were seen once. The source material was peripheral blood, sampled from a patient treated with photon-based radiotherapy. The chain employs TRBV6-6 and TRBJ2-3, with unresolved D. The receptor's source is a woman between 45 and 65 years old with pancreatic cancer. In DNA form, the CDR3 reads TGTGCCAGCAGTTACGGACCAGATACGCAGTATTTT. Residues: CASSYGPDTQYF.